The clone carrying this TCR beta chain was seen a handful of times. Its antigen is still unknown. V lost 0 bases and J lost 5; bases outside the gene matches: 7. CDR1 and CDR2 (germline): SGHRS, YFSETQ. The CDR3 sequence is 16 residues long. HTBI primers from iRepertoire and Arm-PCR of CDR3 regions yielded the TCR beta libraries. MiXCR, applied by TCRdb to the multiplex PCR reads, yields one record per CDR3 protein. The sample carries roughly 420,000 distinct CDR3 sequences, roughly 15% recorded once. Time point noted: newly diagnosed GD, antithyroid drugs for less than 3 months. PBMCs were the source of the RNA used for TCR sequencing. These data belong to a study of regulatory T cells in long-lasting Graves disease. Overall study findings and caveats: Persistent Graves' patients showed reduced TCR diversity versus newly diagnosed patients.

The data were also submitted as part of a second study, on T cells in Graves' hyperthyroidism and ophthalmopathy.

Sample: peripheral blood mononuclear cells (PBMCs), taken at new diagnosis, from a patient treated with antithyroid drugs. This TCR was sampled from a woman between 45 and 60 years old with Graves disease. V gene TRBV5-1 combines with J gene TRBJ1-5; 8 bases are shared with TRBD1. DNA for the CDR3: TGCGCCAGCAGCTTGGATGGCAGGGGGCCCTATCAGCCCCAGCATTTT. This encodes CASSLDGRGPYQPQHF.